Shown below are 31 T cell receptor beta chains from a single sample sequenced in a study of cytomegalovirus exposure and HLA in healthy donors. PCR used 60 Vbeta primers and 13 Jbeta primers. Sequencing used immunoSEQ multiplex PCR; TCRdb keeps in-frame clones, though not all of them. The top ten clones hold approximately 12% of a sample with over 100,000 clones, 75% to 80% of them seen once. Sequenced material: PBMCs. The origin of the receptors is a woman aged 40-49 years in good health and CMV-seropositive.

This chain uses TRBV9 with TRBJ2-7, with 10 bases identical to TRBD2. The junction had 6 bases not matched to a gene; V was cut back by 1 base and J by 2 bases. The CDR3 has 16 residues. CDR1 is SGDLS, CDR2 YYNGEE, per germline. CDR3 amino acids: CASSVTPSGGTYEQYF. In DNA, the CDR3 is TGTGCCAGCAGCGTAACCCCTAGCGGGGGCACCTACGAGCAGTACTTC. The whole variable domain, filled in from reference TRBV9 and TRBJ2-7, reads DSGVTQTPKHLITATGQRVTLRCSPRSGDLSVYWYQQSLDQGLQFLIQYYNGEERAKGNILERFSAQQFPDLHSELNLSSLELGDSALYFCASSVTPSGGTYEQYFGPGTRLTVT.

The chain combines TRBV27 with TRBJ1-4; 11 nucleotides align to TRBD1. CDR1 MNHEY and CDR2 SMNVEV come from the germline V gene (reference sequence). The V and J ends lost 5 bases and 8 bases, in that order; junction bases with no gene match: 7. CDR3 length equals 15 residues. CDR3 sequence reads: CASSGDRGFREKLFF. CDR3 coding DNA: TGTGCCAGCAGTGGGGACAGGGGGTTTAGGGAAAAACTGTTTTTT.

The chain has TRBV29-1 and TRBJ2-7, with D possibly matching TRBD2 (7 bases). The germline CDR1 and CDR2 sequences are SQVTM and ANQGSEA. CDR3 length: 13 residues. The V end was cut by 5 bases, the J end by 6 bases, with 17 bases between. CDR3 loop: CSVSASGEGEQYF. CDR3 nucleotides: TGCAGCGTTTCCGCTTCAGGGGAGGGCGAGCAGTACTTC.

A note on this clone: Given a far larger clone just one base away, this is likely a sequencing read error. The J gene is TRBJ1-5, the V gene TRBV5-6, with 7 bases that match TRBD1. V lost 1 base and J lost 3; bases outside the gene matches: 4. Germline V CDR1 and CDR2: SGHDT, YYEEEE. CDR3 size: 15 residues. This CDR3 reads CASSLTGVDNQPQHF. CDR3 nucleotide sequence: TGTGCCAGCAGCTTGACAGGGGTGGACAATCAGCCCCAGCATTTT.

The rearrangement links TRBV18 to TRBJ1-1; 7 positions agree with TRBD1. Per the germline V gene, CDR1 is KGHSH and CDR2 is LQKENI. After removal of 5 bases from V and 5 bases from J, the junction contained 11 bases not matched to a gene. This CDR3 is 15 amino acids long. Written as DNA, the CDR3 is TGTGCCAGCTCAGCCCGGACAGGCGGGGAGACTGAAGCTTTCTTT. As protein: CASSARTGGETEAFF. The complete variable domain, with remaining parts taken from reference TRBV18 and TRBJ1-1, reads NAGVMQNPRHLVRRRGQEARLRCSPMKGHSHVYWYRQLPEEGLKFMVYLQKENIIDESGMPKERFSAEFPKEGPSILRIQQVVRGDSAAYFCASSARTGGETEAFFGQGTRLTVV.

The V call is TRBV5-1, the J call TRBJ2-7; TRBD1 aligns across 7 bases. CDR1 is SGHRS, CDR2 YFSETQ, per germline. The CDR3 is 13 amino acids. Trimming cost V 4 bases and J 2 bases; bases outside gene matches: 3. DNA of the CDR3: TGCGCCAGCAGCATTCAGGGGGCCTACGAGCAGTACTTC. It translates to CASSIQGAYEQYF.

J is TRBJ1-4 and V is TRBV5-1; no definite D call. This CDR3 has 15 amino acids. V was trimmed by 3 bases and J by 8 bases, leaving 17 bases between them. Germline CDR1 reads SGHRS; CDR2 reads YFSETQ. The CDR3 sequence: CASSSGGSSGEKLFF. The CDR3 DNA follows: TGCGCCAGCAGCTCCGGAGGGAGCTCTGGGGAAAAACTGTTTTTT.

The V gene is TRBV5-4, the J gene TRBJ2-3; 11 nucleotides align to TRBD2. The CDR3 loop spans 17 amino acids. Looked up from germline, CDR1 is SGHNT and CDR2 is YYREEE (reference sequence). The V segment lost 1 base and the J segment 0 bases; nucleotides outside the gene matches: 4. CDR3 amino acids: CASSLRLAGGSTDTQYF. The CDR3 DNA follows: TGTGCCAGCAGCTTGAGGCTAGCGGGGGGAAGCACAGATACGCAGTATTTT.

This clone has more than one count but fewer than ten. The V call is TRBV7-2, the J call TRBJ2-1; TRBD2 aligns across 7 bases. The junction had 4 bases not matched to a gene; V was cut back by 5 bases and J by 0 bases. The CDR3 has 15 residues. The germline CDR1 and CDR2 sequences are SGHTA and FQGNSA. CDR3: CASSLGGTSYNEQFF. Here the CDR3 DNA reads TGTGCCAGCAGCCTCGGGGGGACCTCCTACAATGAGCAGTTCTTC.

As to this clone: This same CDR3 is encoded by further DNA sequences in the sample. The V call is TRBV19, the J call TRBJ1-1, with D perhaps matching TRBD1 (5 bases). V was shortened by 4 bases and J by 1 base, with 10 bases between the two germline ends. Germline V gene sequence: CDR1 LNHDA, CDR2 SQIVND (reference sequence). CDR3 length equals 14 residues. CDR3 sequence: CASSTEQENTEAFF. CDR3 bases: TGTGCCAGTAGTACGGAACAGGAGAACACTGAAGCTTTCTTT.

This clone was seen more than once but under ten times. The rearrangement uses TRBV6-1 and TRBJ1-5; unclear D gene. V was trimmed by 9 bases and J by 3 bases, leaving 12 bases between them. Germline values: CDR1 MNHNS, CDR2 SASEGT. CDR3 size: 13 residues. The CDR3 sequence: CASSRLINQPQHF. CDR3 nucleotides: TGTGCCAGTTCTAGACTGATCAATCAGCCCCAGCATTTT.

V is TRBV19 and J is TRBJ2-5, with D possibly being TRBD2 (6 bases). The CDR3 spans 14 residues. V shed 4 bases and J shed 5 bases, with 14 bases lying between them. Per germline, CDR1 LNHDA and CDR2 SQIVND (reference sequence). CDR3 region: CASSSGALGETQYF. CDR3 DNA sequence: TGTGCCAGTAGTAGCGGGGCCTTGGGGGAGACCCAGTACTTC.

Notes on this clone: Other DNA sequences in this specimen translate into the identical CDR3. The V and J genes are TRBV5-1 and TRBJ2-7; tentatively, D is TRBD1 (6 bases). Germline loops: CDR1 SGHRS, CDR2 YFSETQ. The V gene lost 0 bases and the J gene lost 2 bases, with 6 bases spanning the gap. The CDR3 consists of 13 residues. The CDR3 is CASSLDRAYEQYF. The CDR3 DNA reads TGCGCCAGCAGCTTGGACAGGGCCTACGAGCAGTACTTC. Looking up the rest from reference TRBV5-1 and TRBJ2-7 gives the full variable domain: KAGVTQTPRYLIKTRGQQVTLSCSPISGHRSVSWYQQTPGQGLQFLFEYFSETQRNKGNFPGRFSGRQFSNSRSEMNVSTLELGDSALYLCASSLDRAYEQYFGPGTRLTVT.

The chain recombines TRBV19 with TRBJ2-2, with TRBD2 identical over 7 bases. V was pared by 4 bases and J by 5 bases, with 4 bases of the junction left unmatched. Germline CDR1 and CDR2: LNHDA and SQIVND (reference sequence). CDR3 length: 14 residues. The CDR3 bases are TGTGCCAGTAGTAATTGGGGGGGAACCGGGGAGCTGTTTTTT. Translated: CASSNWGGTGELFF.

J is TRBJ2-7 and V is TRBV18, with 9 positions matching TRBD1. V dropped 3 bases and J dropped 5; count of bases not matched to a gene: 20. This CDR3 contains 19 residues. Per germline, CDR1 KGHSH and CDR2 LQKENI. As DNA, the CDR3 is TGTGCCAGCTCACCGTCCCTCCGGACAAATCGGGACAGGGACAACGAGCAGTACTTC. The encoded protein is CASSPSLRTNRDRDNEQYF.

The genes are TRBV15 and TRBJ1-5, with 7 bases matching TRBD1. This CDR3 is 14 amino acids long. With V trimmed by 0 bases and J by 9 bases, 5 bases remained unmatched. Germline CDR1 LNHNV, CDR2 YYDKDF (reference sequence). The DNA for the CDR3 is TGTGCCACCAGCAGAGATTTGAAGGGGGCGCCCCAGCATTTT. It translates to CATSRDLKGAPQHF.

The V call is TRBV7-9, the J call TRBJ1-1, with TRBD1 matching 9 bases. V lost 3 bases and J lost 5; bases outside the gene matches: 4. This CDR3 is built from 14 residues. Germline CDR1 is SEHNR and CDR2 is FQNEAQ (reference sequence). The CDR3 region is CASSFTTGGTEAFF. CDR3 nucleotides: TGTGCCAGCAGCTTCACGACAGGGGGTACTGAAGCTTTCTTT.

This chain uses TRBV30 with TRBJ2-5; perhaps TRBD2 as D (7 bases). Germline CDR1 GTSNPN, CDR2 SVGIG (reference sequence). Trimming removed 0 bases from V and 5 bases from J, with 22 bases in between. The CDR3 runs to 17 residues. The CDR3 bases are TGTGCCTGGAGTGTTTTCGGGGGGCTAGGGAGGGGGGAGACCCAGTACTTC. Translating it yields CAWSVFGGLGRGETQYF.

This clone was counted a single time. The chain has TRBV30 and TRBJ2-2; TRBD1 is a possible D gene (5 bases). This CDR3 comprises 18 residues. V shed 3 bases and J shed 1 base, with 21 bases lying between them. CDR1 is GTSNPN, CDR2 SVGIG, per germline (reference sequence). The CDR3 DNA is TGTGCCTGGAGAGGCCTAATTGGGTTTAGGGGGAACACCGGGGAGCTGTTTTTT. It specifies CAWRGLIGFRGNTGELFF.

The rearrangement joins TRBV6-6 to TRBJ2-7, with TRBD1 identical over 8 bases. This CDR3 comprises 16 residues. Germline assignment: CDR1 MNHNY and CDR2 SVGAGI (reference sequence). With 0 bases clipped from V and 2 bases from J, the junction kept 6 bases outside the gene matches. This chain's CDR3 is CASSYSETGVAYEQYF. The CDR3 nucleotides read TGTGCCAGCAGTTACTCCGAGACAGGGGTTGCCTACGAGCAGTACTTC.

The rearrangement uses TRBV9 and TRBJ2-5; TRBD2 agrees at 8 bases. The germline V gene encodes CDR1 SGDLS and CDR2 YYNGEE. CDR3 length equals 13 residues. Trimming at V came to 4 bases and at J to 7 bases, leaving 6 bases not matched to a gene. The CDR3 spells CASSPGGGWTQYF. In nucleotides, the CDR3 is TGTGCCAGCAGCCCCGGGGGGGGATGGACCCAGTACTTC.

This clone was picked up a small number of times. CDR3 region: CASSYTGTGVTDTQYF. The CDR3 coding sequence is TGTGCCAGCAGTTATACCGGGACAGGGGTTACAGATACGCAGTATTTT. The J gene is TRBJ2-3, the V gene TRBV2; 10 bases align to TRBD1. Germline CDR1 and CDR2: SNHLY and FYNNEI. J was trimmed by 3 bases and V by 5 bases; bases with no gene match: 8. The length of the CDR3 is 16 residues.

The gene calls are TRBV30 and TRBJ2-7; 9 bases agree with TRBD2. The CDR3 loop spans 15 amino acids. The V gene's germline CDR1 is GTSNPN and CDR2 SVGIG (reference sequence). J gave up 4 bases and V 0 bases, and 7 bases lay outside the gene matches. This CDR3 is CAWSVSGTSSYEQYF. In nucleotides, the CDR3 is TGTGCCTGGAGTGTATCGGGGACTAGCAGTTACGAGCAGTACTTC.

This clone was observed a single time. The chain uses TRBV13 and TRBJ2-7, with D unclear. CDR1 is PRHDT, CDR2 FYEKMQ, per germline (reference sequence). The CDR3 spans 16 residues. V was pared by 5 bases and J by 9 bases, with 26 bases between. Written as DNA, the CDR3 is TGTGCCAGCAGCCAAGACCACACGAGGCTAGGTTTTAGGCAGTACTTC. Amino acids: CASSQDHTRLGFRQYF.

V is TRBV5-1 and J is TRBJ1-2; 12 positions match TRBD1. V gave up 4 bases and J gave up 8 bases; unmatched junction bases: 3. The CDR3 extends over 13 amino acids. CDR1 and CDR2 from the germline V gene are SGHRS and YFSETQ. The CDR3: CASSAGQGAGYTF. The DNA for the CDR3 is TGCGCCAGCAGCGCGGGACAGGGGGCCGGCTACACCTTC. Variable domain in full (rest from reference TRBV5-1 and TRBJ1-2): KAGVTQTPRYLIKTRGQQVTLSCSPISGHRSVSWYQQTPGQGLQFLFEYFSETQRNKGNFPGRFSGRQFSNSRSEMNVSTLELGDSALYLCASSAGQGAGYTFGSGTRLTVV.

This clone has a handful of counts. The rearrangement links TRBV30 to TRBJ1-2; the D is unclear. Germline loops: CDR1 GTSNPN, CDR2 SVGIG (reference sequence). The CDR3 extends over 15 amino acids. With 5 bases removed from V and 2 bases from J, the gap between germline ends came to 18 bases. The CDR3 is CAWLGTTINNYGYTF. The CDR3 DNA follows: TGTGCCTGGCTGGGCACCACCATCAACAACTATGGCTACACCTTC.

Here the CDR3 DNA reads TGTGCCAGTAGTCCGGGGAGGTTCTATGGCTACACCTTC. Translation: CASSPGRFYGYTF. The V and J genes are TRBV19 and TRBJ1-2, with D hard to call. Germline V CDR1 and CDR2: LNHDA, SQIVND (reference sequence). The CDR3 covers 13 residues. Between the trimmed V and J ends, which lost 5 bases and 4 bases, there was a span of 11 bases.

The chain links TRBV9 to TRBJ1-6; perhaps TRBD1 as D (6 bases). This CDR3 has 15 residues. Germline V gives CDR1 SGDLS, CDR2 YYNGEE. Trimming cost V 0 bases and J 5 bases, with 9 bases left between them. The CDR3 reads CASSVDTGNNSPLHF. For the CDR3, the DNA is TGTGCCAGCAGCGTAGATACAGGGAATAATTCACCCCTCCACTTT. The full variable domain, completed using reference TRBV9 and TRBJ1-6, is DSGVTQTPKHLITATGQRVTLRCSPRSGDLSVYWYQQSLDQGLQFLIQYYNGEERAKGNILERFSAQQFPDLHSELNLSSLELGDSALYFCASSVDTGNNSPLHFGNGTRLTVT.

The chain employs TRBV6-4 and TRBJ2-2; D call uncertain. Trimming took 4 bases from V and 4 from J, leaving 7 bases between them. The germline V gene has CDR1 MRHNA and CDR2 SNTAGT. The CDR3 covers 13 residues. The CDR3 reads CASSVEATGELFF. The CDR3 DNA reads as TGTGCCAGCAGTGTAGAGGCCACCGGGGAGCTGTTTTTT.

This rearrangement joins TRBV2 to TRBJ2-7; tentatively, D is TRBD2 (5 bases). The CDR3 sequence is 14 residues long. Germline V gene lookup returns CDR1 SNHLY and CDR2 FYNNEI. The V end lost 6 bases, the J end lost 0 bases, and 12 bases lay between the germline ends. This CDR3 reads CASSPEGISYEQYF. Written as DNA, the CDR3 is TGTGCCAGCAGCCCTGAGGGCATCTCCTACGAGCAGTACTTC. The complete variable domain, with remaining parts taken from reference TRBV2 and TRBJ2-7, reads EPEVTQTPSHQVTQMGQEVILRCVPISNHLYFYWYRQILGQKVEFLVSFYNNEISEKSEIFDDQFSVERPDGSNFTLKIRSTKLEDSAMYFCASSPEGISYEQYFGPGTRLTVT.

The J gene is TRBJ1-3, the V gene TRBV5-1, with 7 bases lining up with TRBD1. Germline CDR1 SGHRS, CDR2 YFSETQ. Trimming at V came to 1 base and at J to 2 bases, leaving 6 bases not matched to a gene. This CDR3 is 16 amino acids long. For the CDR3, the DNA is TGCGCCAGCAGCTTGAACCCTACAGGGGCTGGAAACACCATATATTTT. This translates into CASSLNPTGAGNTIYF.